This passage covers 24 T cell receptor beta chains from one sample sequenced in a study of T cell repertoires in cytomegalovirus infection. From the reads, TCRdb called clonotypes with MiXCR, one entry per CDR3 protein. This table has 450,000 to 550,000 distinct CDR3 sequences, approximately 15% appearing once. The sequenced sample was CD8+ T cells from PBMCs. These receptors all come from a human donor in good health (CMV status not recorded). Some clones in this sample may be carry-over from other donors' samples.

This clonotype was observed many times. The chain combines TRBV7-3 with TRBJ1-1, with D possibly being TRBD1 (6 bases). The CDR3 spans 14 residues. Germline V gene sequence: CDR1 SGHTA, CDR2 FQGTGA. The V gene lost 1 base and the J gene lost 8 bases, with 14 bases spanning the gap. In DNA, the CDR3 is TGTGCCAGCAGCTTAATTGTCGGGACACAAGAAGCTTTCTTT. This codes for CASSLIVGTQEAFF. Using reference TRBV7-3 and TRBJ1-1 for the parts outside the CDR3, the full variable domain is GAGVSQTPSNKVTEKGKYVELRCDPISGHTALYWYRQSLGQGPEFLIYFQGTGAADDSGLPNDRFFAVRPEGSVSTLKIQRTERGDSAVYLCASSLIVGTQEAFFGQGTRLTVV.

Only a few counts were recorded for this clonotype. The chain employs TRBV7-9 and TRBJ1-6; D not resolved. The CDR3 has 12 amino acids. V shed 2 bases and J shed 10 bases, with 6 bases lying between them. Germline values: CDR1 SEHNR, CDR2 FQNEAQ (reference sequence). This CDR3 reads CASSLPQSPLHF. The CDR3 DNA reads as TGTGCCAGCAGCTTACCGCAATCACCCCTCCACTTT.

This clonotype was seen at least ten times. This chain connects TRBV7-2 to TRBJ2-7; 12 nucleotides match TRBD2. CDR3 length: 15 amino acids. CDR1 is SGHTA and CDR2 is FQGNSA in the germline V gene. V was clipped by 5 bases and J by 12 bases; unmatched bases: 14. CDR3 sequence: CASSPWTSGAEMGYF. The CDR3 DNA sequence: TGTGCCAGCAGCCCCTGGACTAGCGGGGCAGAAATGGGGTACTTC. The whole variable domain, filled in from reference TRBV7-2 and TRBJ2-7, reads GAGVSQSPSNKVTEKGKDVELRCDPISGHTALYWYRQSLGQGLEFLIYFQGNSAPDKSGLPSDRFSAERTGGSVSTLTIQRTQQEDSAVYLCASSPWTSGAEMGYFGPGTRLTVT.

V gene TRBV11-2 combines with J gene TRBJ2-5, with D maybe TRBD2 (6 bases). The CDR3 is made up of 16 amino acids. Germline CDR1 SGHAT, CDR2 FQNNGV. V was cut by 1 base and J by 3 bases, with 15 bases left in between. CDR3 DNA: TGTGCCAGCAGCTTAGTAGGGAGGCGGGGAGAAGAGACCCAGTACTTC. This codes for CASSLVGRRGEETQYF.

This clonotype turned up a few times. The genes are TRBV2 and TRBJ2-1; D is undetermined. The CDR3 extends over 12 amino acids. With 7 bases removed from V and 4 bases from J, the gap between germline ends came to 8 bases. The germline CDR1 and CDR2 sequences are SNHLY and FYNNEI. CDR3: CASTEIYNEQFF. CDR3 sequence (DNA): TGTGCCAGCACCGAGATTTACAATGAGCAGTTCTTC.

The chain uses TRBV10-3 and TRBJ2-1; D may be TRBD1 (6 bases). This CDR3 region has 19 residues. Germline V lookup: CDR1 ENHRY, CDR2 SYGVKD. V was cut by 6 bases and J by 0 bases, with 24 bases left in between. CDR3 nucleotide sequence: TGTGCCATCAGCCGGAGTAATCTACCTACAGGGTACTCCTACAATGAGCAGTTCTTC. It is translated as CAISRSNLPTGYSYNEQFF.

The V and J genes are TRBV30 and TRBJ1-1; D is unclear. This CDR3 comprises 13 residues. Germline V gene sequence: CDR1 GTSNPN, CDR2 SVGIG (reference sequence). Trimming took 2 bases from V and 4 from J, leaving 11 bases between them. The CDR3: CAWSSTASTEAFF. CDR3 bases: TGTGCCTGGAGTAGCACAGCAAGCACTGAAGCTTTCTTT.

This clonotype was seen ten or more times. The chain employs TRBV6-6 and TRBJ1-5; D call uncertain. The CDR3 is 13 amino acids. With 2 bases removed from V and 3 bases from J, the gap between germline ends came to 5 bases. CDR1 MNHNY and CDR2 SVGAGI come from the germline V gene (reference sequence). The CDR3 region is CASSYSPNQPQHF. For the CDR3, the DNA is TGTGCCAGCAGTTACAGTCCCAATCAGCCCCAGCATTTT.

This clonotype was counted at least ten times. V usage is TRBV11-2 and J usage is TRBJ2-7; 7 bases align to TRBD1. V shed 3 bases, J shed 4 bases, and the junction held 6 bases outside the gene matches. The CDR3 totals 14 residues. Germline V CDR1 and CDR2: SGHAT, FQNNGV. The CDR3 protein is CASSFDRVGYEQYF. CDR3 DNA sequence: TGTGCCAGCAGCTTCGACAGGGTGGGGTACGAGCAGTACTTC.

This clonotype was detected many times. V gene TRBV7-2 combines with J gene TRBJ2-3; D may be TRBD1 (6 bases). The CDR3 loop spans 16 amino acids. The V gene's germline CDR1 is SGHTA and CDR2 FQGNSA. Deletions cut 6 bases from V and 0 bases from J, with 16 bases between. The CDR3 here is CASSSRDISSTDTQYF. The CDR3 nucleotides are TGTGCCAGCAGTTCCCGGGACATTTCTAGCACAGATACGCAGTATTTT.

This clonotype has just a few counts. The chain couples TRBV4-2 to TRBJ2-5, with D possibly matching TRBD1 (6 bases). Germline V CDR1 and CDR2: LGHNA, YNFKEQ. This CDR3 is 16 amino acids long. The V end was cut by 3 bases, the J end by 5 bases, with 19 bases between. CDR3 in DNA: TGTGCCAGCAGCCACCCCCAGGGGAAGCTTGAGGAGACCCAGTACTTC. Translation: CASSHPQGKLEETQYF.

This clonotype was seen a handful of times. The V gene is TRBV28, the J gene TRBJ2-7; 7 bases agree with TRBD2. The CDR3 consists of 11 residues. Germline V gene lookup returns CDR1 MDHEN and CDR2 SYDVKM. The trim removed 10 bases at V and 5 bases at J, leaving 5 bases unmatched. Here the CDR3 reads CATLGGNEQYF. The CDR3 coding sequence is TGTGCCACCCTCGGGGGGAACGAGCAGTACTTC.

This rearrangement joins TRBV18 to TRBJ1-3; D perhaps matches TRBD1 (6 bases). Germline values: CDR1 KGHSH, CDR2 LQKENI. This CDR3 spans 17 amino acids. V lost 3 bases to trimming and J lost 2 bases, with 17 bases between them. The CDR3 is CASSPKRLGGTGNTIYF. The CDR3 DNA is TGTGCCAGCTCACCCAAACGGCTAGGGGGAACTGGAAACACCATATATTTT. Full variable domain (rest looked up from reference TRBV18 and TRBJ1-3): NAGVMQNPRHLVRRRGQEARLRCSPMKGHSHVYWYRQLPEEGLKFMVYLQKENIIDESGMPKERFSAEFPKEGPSILRIQQVVRGDSAAYFCASSPKRLGGTGNTIYFGEGSWLTVV.

This clonotype appeared many times. The chain employs TRBV24-1 and TRBJ2-1; 12 bases fit TRBD2. Germline trimming cut 4 bases from V and 8 bases from J; bases unmatched to any gene: 5. The germline gives CDR1 KGHDR, CDR2 SFDVKD. This CDR3 spans 15 amino acids. Written as DNA, the CDR3 is TGTGCCACCAGTGACCTAAGACTAGCGGGGGATGAGCAGTTCTTC. Its translation is CATSDLRLAGDEQFF.

Many counts were recorded for this clonotype. The genes are TRBV23-1 and TRBJ2-2; 7 bases match TRBD1. TRBV23-1 is an ORF; its function is uncertain. Trimming removed 0 bases from V and 0 bases from J; junction bases left unmatched: 7. The CDR3 runs 18 residues. The CDR3 coding sequence is TGCGCCAGCAGTCAATCATACAGGGGTTTAACGAACACCGGGGAGCTGTTTTTT. Translation gives CASSQSYRGLTNTGELFF.

Turning to this clonotype: Possible read error: a much larger clone is one base away. The genes are TRBV6-8 and TRBJ1-1; 7 bases match TRBD1. The CDR3 has 13 amino acids. Germline V lookup: CDR1 MNHGY, CDR2 SAAAGT. CDR3 nucleotides: TGTACCAGCAGTTACAACAGGGGCACTGAAGCTTTCTTT. Translating it yields CTSSYNRGTEAFF.

The table lists this clonotype with many counts. V gene TRBV4-1 combines with J gene TRBJ1-1; 8 nucleotides agree with TRBD1. V was pared by 4 bases and J by 3 bases, with 7 bases of the junction left unmatched. The CDR3 totals 15 residues. The V gene's germline CDR1 is MGHRA and CDR2 YSYEKL. CDR3 DNA sequence: TGCGCCAGCAGCCTTCAACAGGGGGTCGACACTGAAGCTTTCTTT. It yields the protein CASSLQQGVDTEAFF.

This clonotype was observed at least ten times. The chain has TRBV6-1 and TRBJ1-1; D not resolved. Germline CDR1 MNHNS, CDR2 SASEGT. CDR3 length: 12 amino acids. V was shortened by 1 base and J by 5 bases, with 5 bases between the two germline ends. CDR3 amino acids: CASSEGVTEAFF. CDR3 bases: TGTGCCAGCAGTGAAGGGGTTACTGAAGCTTTCTTT.

There are many counts of this clonotype. The chain is built from TRBV11-2 and TRBJ2-1; 9 bases agree with TRBD2. Germline trimming cut 4 bases from V and 8 bases from J; bases unmatched to any gene: 6. From germline, CDR1 is SGHAT and CDR2 FQNNGV. This CDR3 spans 14 amino acids. CDR3 protein: CASSSFLAGDEQFF. The CDR3 coding sequence is TGTGCCAGCAGCTCCTTTTTAGCGGGGGATGAGCAGTTCTTC. The entire variable domain, with the rest obtained from reference TRBV11-2 and TRBJ2-1, is as follows: EAGVAQSPRYKIIEKRQSVAFWCNPISGHATLYWYQQILGQGPKLLIQFQNNGVVDDSQLPKDRFSAERLKGVDSTLKIQPAKLEDSAVYLCASSSFLAGDEQFFGPGTRLTVL.

The CDR3 coding sequence is TGTGCCAGCAGACAGGGAGGAGGTGGGACTGAAGCTTTCTTT. Its protein product is CASRQGGGGTEAFF. The chain carries TRBV6-1 and TRBJ1-1, with a possible D match to TRBD1 (6 bases). CDR1 and CDR2 (germline): MNHNS, SASEGT. Trimming cost V 6 bases and J 5 bases, with 16 bases left between them. This CDR3 is 14 amino acids long.

This chain joins TRBV29-1 and TRBJ2-1; no firm D call. There are 13 residues in the CDR3. Germline assignment: CDR1 SQVTM and CDR2 ANQGSEA. The V end lost 1 base, the J end lost 6 bases, and 10 bases lay between the germline ends. The CDR3 loop is CSVEGGTINEQFF. In DNA form, the CDR3 reads TGCAGCGTTGAAGGCGGCACGATCAATGAGCAGTTCTTC.

This clonotype was seen more than once but under ten times. V is TRBV28 and J is TRBJ2-7; D is possibly TRBD1 (6 bases). The CDR3 is made up of 16 amino acids. V lost 6 bases and J lost 5, with 23 bases in between. Germline V CDR1 and CDR2: MDHEN, SYDVKM. CDR3 in DNA: TGTGCCAGCAGCCCTTTGCAGGGGACCCATAGGGACGAGCAGTACTTC. It encodes CASSPLQGTHRDEQYF.

The chain uses TRBV28 and TRBJ2-5, with TRBD2 matching 9 bases. CDR1 is MDHEN and CDR2 is SYDVKM in the germline V gene. This CDR3 has 15 residues. V trimming: 11 bases; J trimming: 0 bases; junction bases outside the gene matches: 10. The CDR3 nucleotides are TGTGCCTCATGGTCCAGCGGGGGGTACCAAGAGACCCAGTACTTC. It yields the protein CASWSSGGYQETQYF.

This clonotype was detected a few times. The chain links TRBV13 to TRBJ2-7, with D perhaps given as TRBD1 or TRBD2 (5 bases each). The CDR3 is 14 residues long. Germline CDR1 and CDR2: PRHDT and FYEKMQ (reference sequence). The V end was cut by 10 bases, the J end by 2 bases, with 18 bases between. The CDR3 region is CATTGTPQPYEQYF. DNA for the CDR3: TGTGCCACCACGGGGACCCCTCAACCCTACGAGCAGTACTTC.